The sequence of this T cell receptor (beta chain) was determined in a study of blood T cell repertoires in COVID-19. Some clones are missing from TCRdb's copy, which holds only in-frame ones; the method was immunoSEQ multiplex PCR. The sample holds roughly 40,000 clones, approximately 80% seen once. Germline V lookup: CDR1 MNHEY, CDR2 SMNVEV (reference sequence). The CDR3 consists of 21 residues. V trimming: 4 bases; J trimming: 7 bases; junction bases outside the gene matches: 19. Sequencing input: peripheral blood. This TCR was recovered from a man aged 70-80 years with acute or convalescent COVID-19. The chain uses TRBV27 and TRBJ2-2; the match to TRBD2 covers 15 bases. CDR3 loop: CASSSPSGLAGGRVMIGELFF. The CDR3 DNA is TGTGCCAGCAGTTCCCCCTCCGGACTAGCGGGGGGGCGGGTCATGATCGGGGAGCTGTTTTTT.